This is a list of T cell receptor beta chains from one sample in a study of cytomegalovirus exposure and HLA in healthy donors. Profiling relied on immunoSEQ multiplex PCR, and the TCRdb table lists in-frame clones only, not all of them. The table shows 100,000 to 150,000 clones, with over 75% occurring only once. What was sequenced was PBMCs. The source is a woman aged 40-49 years in good health and CMV-seropositive. The CDR3 runs from the conserved cysteine through the conserved F or W. D genes are given only for firm matches. The listing skips clone size in some rows; elsewhere it reads once, few, many or a size class.

>TRBV28|TRBJ1-3|NA|NA
TGTGCCAGCACCGACCCCGGGGTTACTGGTGGAAACACCATATATTTT
CASTDPGVTGGNTIYF
>TRBV10-3|TRBJ1-2|NA|NA
TGTGCCATCAGTCCCACTGGTAGGGGCACATCTAACTATGGCTACACCTTC
CAISPTGRGTSNYGYTF
>TRBV9|TRBJ2-2|TRBD1|NA
TGTGCCAGCAGCCTACGGACAGGGTACACCGGGGAGCTGTTTTTT
CASSLRTGYTGELFF
>TRBV7-8|TRBJ1-4|NA|few
TGTGCCAGCAGCTTACAATCCGGGTGTGTTGAAAAACTGTTTTTT
CASSLQSGCVEKLFF
>TRBV4-1|TRBJ2-2|NA|NA
TGCGCCAGCAGGATAGGACGGGATATGGGATCGTTCGCCGGGGAGCTGTTTTTT
CASRIGRDMGSFAGELFF
>TRBV18|TRBJ2-5|TRBD2|NA
TGTGCCAGCTCACCAGTAACGGCGGGAGTTACTCAAGAGACCCAGTACTTC
CASSPVTAGVTQETQYF
>TRBV19|TRBJ1-5|NA|NA
TGTGCCACCCAAGACAGCCGAAATCAGCCCCAGCATTTT
CATQDSRNQPQHF
>TRBV30|TRBJ1-1|TRBD1|once
TGTGCCTGGAGGGGGAGCCCGACAGGGAAGAAAGCTTTCTTT
CAWRGSPTGKKAFF
>TRBV5-6|TRBJ2-7|NA|few
TGTGCCAGCAGCTACCGAGACAGGAGAGGCAAGCAGTACTTC
CASSYRDRRGKQYF
>TRBV5-1|TRBJ1-5|TRBD1|NA
TGCGCCAGCAGCTTCGGGACAGAACAACAGCCCCAGCATTTT
CASSFGTEQQPQHF
>TRBV30|TRBJ1-2|NA|NA
TGTGCCTGGAGTGAGAGGCAGGGCTATGGCTACACCTTC
CAWSERQGYGYTF
>TRBV28|TRBJ2-7|TRBD2|NA
TGTGCCAGCAGTACGACTAGCGGGAGGGCCTACGAGCAGTACTTC
CASSTTSGRAYEQYF
>TRBV5-5|TRBJ1-1|NA|NA
TGTGCCAGCAGCTTGAGAGGAGAGAACACTGAAGCTTTCTTT
CASSLRGENTEAFF
>TRBV27|TRBJ2-7|NA|few
TGTGCCAGCAGAAGGGGTATCTACGAGCAGTACTTC
CASRRGIYEQYF
>TRBV5-6|TRBJ1-2|NA|NA
TGTGCCAGCCATGGGGGGGACTATGGCTACACCTTC
CASHGGDYGYTF
>TRBV7-3|TRBJ2-2|NA|NA
TGTGCCAGCAGCTCCAGGGTTACCGGGGAGCTGTTTTTT
CASSSRVTGELFF
>TRBV5-3|TRBJ2-6|NA|few
TGTGCCAGAAGCTCCGCAGACAGCACGAGACTCTCTGGGGCCAACGTCCTGACTTTC
CARSSADSTRLSGANVLTF
>TRBV7-9|TRBJ2-2|NA|NA
TGTGCCAGCAGCTTCGGAGGGCAGAACACCGGGGAGCTGTTTTTT
CASSFGGQNTGELFF
>TRBV7-3|TRBJ2-7|TRBD1|NA
TGTGCCAGCAGTGCAACAGGACAGGGGGCAGGGGAGCAGTACTTC
CASSATGQGAGEQYF
>TRBV7-9|TRBJ2-1|TRBD1|NA
TGTGCCAGCAGCTTAGAGGTCTTCGGGACAGATGAGCAGTTCTTC
CASSLEVFGTDEQFF
>TRBV27|TRBJ2-3|TRBD2|NA
TGTGCCAGCAGTTTGAAGGGGAGCGGGAGGAGGGATACGCAGTATTTT
CASSLKGSGRRDTQYF
>TRBV4-1|TRBJ2-1|NA|NA
TGCGCCAGCAGTCTGGGACCGCGGGGTTCCTACAATGAGCAGTTCTTC
CASSLGPRGSYNEQFF
>TRBV7-2|TRBJ1-5|NA|NA
TGTGCCAGCAGCCAACAGAGTGATCAGCCCCAGCATTTT
CASSQQSDQPQHF
>TRBV6-5|TRBJ1-1|TRBD1|NA
TGTGCCAGCAAGAGAGGACAGGGGGACGGGACTGAAGCTTTCTTT
CASKRGQGDGTEAFF
>TRBV30|TRBJ2-3|NA|NA
TGTGCCTGGAATCGGGAAGTAATCACAGATACGCAGTATTTT
CAWNREVITDTQYF
>TRBV6-5|TRBJ1-2|NA|NA
TGTGCCAGCAGTTACGACATGAACTATGGCTACACCTTC
CASSYDMNYGYTF
>TRBV9|TRBJ1-1|NA|few
TGTGCCAGCAGTGGCGGCCAATTGAACACTGAAGCTTTCTTT
CASSGGQLNTEAFF
>TRBV19|TRBJ1-4|NA|NA
TGTGCCAGTACCAATGGGGGGGTTAATGAAAAACTGTTTTTT
CASTNGGVNEKLFF
>TRBV29-1|TRBJ2-5|TRBD2|NA
TGCAGCGTTGAAGCTACCGATGGGGCTAGCGGGATATGGGTAAAGACCCAGTACTTC
CSVEATDGASGIWVKTQYF
>TRBV7-2|TRBJ2-1|TRBD2|NA
TGTGCCAGCAGCCCGGGGGGCTACAATGAGCAGTTCTTC
CASSPGGYNEQFF
>TRBV5-1|TRBJ1-4|TRBD1|once
TGCGCCAGCAGCTCGGGACAGGGGGCGCGTAATGAAAAACTGTTTTTT
CASSSGQGARNEKLFF
>TRBV25-1|TRBJ2-1|TRBD1|NA
TGTGCCAGCAGTCTCCCAGGGGGCTCCTACAATGAGCAGTTCTTC
CASSLPGGSYNEQFF
>TRBV6-5|TRBJ1-1|NA|few
TGTGCCAGCAGACCGGGACTGGCCACTGAAGCTTTCTTT
CASRPGLATEAFF
>TRBV4-2|TRBJ1-2|NA|NA
TGTGCCAGCAGCCAAGGGGCAGGGGCGAAGTATGGCTACACCTTC
CASSQGAGAKYGYTF
>TRBV28|TRBJ1-2|NA|NA
TGTGCCAGCAGTTTATCGTATGGCTACACCTTC
CASSLSYGYTF
>TRBV2|TRBJ2-2|TRBD2|NA
TGTGCCAGCAGTGAAAGGGCGGGGGGGAACACCGGGGAGCTGTTTTTT
CASSERAGGNTGELFF
>TRBV5-1|TRBJ2-5|TRBD1|few
TGCGCCAGCGACTACTACGGACAGGGGGAGACCCAGTACTTC
CASDYYGQGETQYF
>TRBV6-4|TRBJ2-2|NA|NA
TGTGCCAGCAGTGAGATTAGCAACACCGGGGAGCTGTTTTTT
CASSEISNTGELFF
>TRBV14|TRBJ1-6|NA|NA
TGTGCCAGCAGCCAAGATTGGGGCAGTTATTCACCCCTCCACTTT
CASSQDWGSYSPLHF
>TRBV7-3|TRBJ2-6|NA|NA
TGTGCCAGCAGCTTCGCTGGGGCCAACGTCCTGACTTTC
CASSFAGANVLTF
>TRBV7-9|TRBJ1-2|TRBD1|NA
TGTGCCAGCAGCTTAGCGACAGGGGTCATTAGCTATGGCTACACCTTC
CASSLATGVISYGYTF
>TRBV4-2|TRBJ2-3|TRBD2|few
TGTGCCAGCAGCCCCAACGCGGGAGCTGGGACAGATACGCAGTATTTT
CASSPNAGAGTDTQYF
>TRBV27|TRBJ2-7|NA|NA
TGTGCCAGCAGTTTCGGGTCCGGGGCCTACGAGCAGTACTTC
CASSFGSGAYEQYF
>TRBV6-5|TRBJ2-7|NA|NA
TGTGCCAGCAGACCACCGGGAGCAAACGAGCAGTACTTC
CASRPPGANEQYF
>TRBV7-3|TRBJ2-5|TRBD1|NA
TGTGCCACCGAGACAGGGAGCGAGGAGACCCAGTACTTC
CATETGSEETQYF
>TRBV4-3|TRBJ2-1|TRBD2|NA
TGCGCCAGCAGCCGAGAAACTAGCGGGAGTTACAATGAGCAGTTCTTC
CASSRETSGSYNEQFF